The subject of this entry is one T cell receptor beta chain. The source of the sample is a study of CD8+CD57+ T cells in acquired aplastic anemia. V shed 5 bases and J shed 7 bases, with 17 bases lying between them. The length of the CDR3 is 14 residues. The germline V gene encodes CDR1 MNHNS and CDR2 SASEGT. An expansion of CD8+CD57+ cells by flow cytometry had been shown in patients chosen for sequencing. TCR beta VDJ combinations and CDR3 sequences were profiled from genomic DNA. MiXCR was run by TCRdb on the reads, yielding one entry per CDR3 protein. The repertoire has hundreds of thousands of distinct CDR3 sequences, under 40% of them found once; the top ten carry less than 1%.

Sequencing was done on a sample of sorted CD4+, CD8+, or CD8+CD57+ T cells (not recorded which) from PBMCs. The TCR was taken from a human donor with aplastic anemia. The chain recombines TRBV6-1 with TRBJ2-5; D may match TRBD1 or TRBD2 (6 bases each). CDR3 DNA sequence: TGTGCCAGCAGTAGTCACAGGGAAGCGGGGACCCAGTACTTC. Translated, it gives CASSSHREAGTQYF.